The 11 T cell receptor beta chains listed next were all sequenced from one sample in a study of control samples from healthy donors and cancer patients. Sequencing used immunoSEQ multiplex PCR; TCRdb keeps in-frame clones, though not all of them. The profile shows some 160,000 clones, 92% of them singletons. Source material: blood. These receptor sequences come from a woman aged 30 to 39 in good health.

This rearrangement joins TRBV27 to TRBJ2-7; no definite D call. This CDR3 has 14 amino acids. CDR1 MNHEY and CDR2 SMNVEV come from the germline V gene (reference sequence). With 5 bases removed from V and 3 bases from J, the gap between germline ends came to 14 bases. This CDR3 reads CASSLPDQIYEQYF. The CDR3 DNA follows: TGTGCCAGCAGTCTTCCGGACCAGATCTACGAGCAGTACTTC.

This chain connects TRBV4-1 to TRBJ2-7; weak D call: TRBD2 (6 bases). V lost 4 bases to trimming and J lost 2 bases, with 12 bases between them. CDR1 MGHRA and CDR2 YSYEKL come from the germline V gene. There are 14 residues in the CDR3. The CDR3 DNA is TGCGCCAGCAGCCTAACGGGGGAGACCTACGAGCAGTACTTC. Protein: CASSLTGETYEQYF.

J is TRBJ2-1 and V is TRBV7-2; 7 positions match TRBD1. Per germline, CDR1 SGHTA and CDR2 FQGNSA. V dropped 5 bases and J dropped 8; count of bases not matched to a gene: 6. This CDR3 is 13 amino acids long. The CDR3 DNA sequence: TGTGCCAGCAGCCGCGACAGGGCGGATGAGCAGTTCTTC. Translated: CASSRDRADEQFF.

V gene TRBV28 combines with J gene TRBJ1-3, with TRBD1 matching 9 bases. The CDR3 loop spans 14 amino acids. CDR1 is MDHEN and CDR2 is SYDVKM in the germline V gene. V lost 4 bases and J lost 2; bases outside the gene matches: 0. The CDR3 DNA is TGTGCCAGCAGTTGGACAGGGGCTGGAAACACCATATATTTT. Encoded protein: CASSWTGAGNTIYF.

CDR3: CASSGRSPSGEQFF. The CDR3 DNA reads TGTGCCAGCAGCGGAAGAAGCCCCAGCGGTGAGCAGTTCTTC. The chain links TRBV5-6 to TRBJ2-1, with D perhaps matching TRBD2 (5 bases). The CDR3 runs to 14 residues. The V end was cut by 4 bases, the J end by 9 bases, with 17 bases between. Germline CDR1 reads SGHDT; CDR2 reads YYEEEE.

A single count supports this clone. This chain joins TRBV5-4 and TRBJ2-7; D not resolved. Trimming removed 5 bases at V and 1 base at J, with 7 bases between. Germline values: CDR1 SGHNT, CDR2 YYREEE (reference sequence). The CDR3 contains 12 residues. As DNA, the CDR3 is TGTGCCAGCAGACCGAGATCCTACGAGCAGTACTTC. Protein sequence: CASRPRSYEQYF.

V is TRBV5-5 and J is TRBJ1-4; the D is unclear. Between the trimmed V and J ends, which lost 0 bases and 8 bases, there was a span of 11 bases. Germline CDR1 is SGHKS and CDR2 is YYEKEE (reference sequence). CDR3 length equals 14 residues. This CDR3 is CASSLAGGWEKLFF. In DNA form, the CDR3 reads TGTGCCAGCAGCTTGGCGGGAGGGTGGGAAAAACTGTTTTTT. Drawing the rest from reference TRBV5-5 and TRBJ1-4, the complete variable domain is DAGVTQSPTHLIKTRGQQVTLRCSPISGHKSVSWYQQVLGQGPQFIFQYYEKEERGRGNFPDRFSARQFPNYSSELNVNALLLGDSALYLCASSLAGGWEKLFFGSGTQLSVL.

The CDR3 protein is CASRARVLVSEAFF. CDR3 coding DNA: TGCGCCAGCAGAGCGCGGGTTTTGGTCAGTGAAGCTTTCTTT. The chain recombines TRBV10-2 with TRBJ1-1, with no clear D. Trimming pared 6 bases from V and 7 bases from J, leaving 18 bases between. The CDR3 runs to 14 residues. The germline V gene has CDR1 WSHSY and CDR2 SAAADI.

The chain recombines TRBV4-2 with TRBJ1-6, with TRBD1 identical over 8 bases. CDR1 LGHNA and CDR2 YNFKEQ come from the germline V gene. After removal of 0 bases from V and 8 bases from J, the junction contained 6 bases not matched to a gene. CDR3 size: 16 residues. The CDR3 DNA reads TGTGCCAGCAGCCAAGATAGGGGGACAGGCTATTCACCCCTCCACTTT. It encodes CASSQDRGTGYSPLHF.

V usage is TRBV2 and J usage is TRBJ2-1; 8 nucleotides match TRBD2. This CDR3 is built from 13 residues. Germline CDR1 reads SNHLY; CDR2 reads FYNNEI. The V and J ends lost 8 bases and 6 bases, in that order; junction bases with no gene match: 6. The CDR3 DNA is TGTGCCAGCCTGCGGGAGGTAGCCAATGAGCAGTTCTTC. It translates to CASLREVANEQFF.

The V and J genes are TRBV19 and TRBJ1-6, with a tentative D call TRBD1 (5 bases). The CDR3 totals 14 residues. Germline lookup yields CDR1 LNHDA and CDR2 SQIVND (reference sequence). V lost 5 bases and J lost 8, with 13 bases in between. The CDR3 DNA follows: TGTGCCAGTAGTCAACAGGCCATGTATTCACCCCTCCACTTT. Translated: CASSQQAMYSPLHF.